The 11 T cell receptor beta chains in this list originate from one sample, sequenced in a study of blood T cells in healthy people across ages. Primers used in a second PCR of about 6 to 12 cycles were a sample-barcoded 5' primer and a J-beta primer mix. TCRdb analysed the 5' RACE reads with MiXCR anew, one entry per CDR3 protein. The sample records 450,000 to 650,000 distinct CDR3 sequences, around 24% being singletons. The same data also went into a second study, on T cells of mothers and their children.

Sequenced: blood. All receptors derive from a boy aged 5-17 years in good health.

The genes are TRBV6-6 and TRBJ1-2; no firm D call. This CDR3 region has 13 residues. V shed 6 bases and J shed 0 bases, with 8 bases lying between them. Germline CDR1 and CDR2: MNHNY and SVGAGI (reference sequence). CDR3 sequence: CASSPLSNYGYTF. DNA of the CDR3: TGTGCCAGCAGCCCCCTCTCTAACTATGGCTACACCTTC.

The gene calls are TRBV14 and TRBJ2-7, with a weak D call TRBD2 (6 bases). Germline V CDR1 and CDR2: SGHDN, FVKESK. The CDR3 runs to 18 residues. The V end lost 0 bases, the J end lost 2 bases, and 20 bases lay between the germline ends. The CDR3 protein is CASSQEIGLFGGTYEQYF. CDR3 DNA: TGTGCCAGCAGCCAAGAAATCGGATTATTCGGGGGAACCTACGAGCAGTACTTC.

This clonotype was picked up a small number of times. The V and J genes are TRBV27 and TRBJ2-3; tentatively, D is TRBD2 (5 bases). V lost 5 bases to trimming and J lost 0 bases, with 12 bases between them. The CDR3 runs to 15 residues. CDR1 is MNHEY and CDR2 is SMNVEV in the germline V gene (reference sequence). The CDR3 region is CASSQDGDSTDTQYF. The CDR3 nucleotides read TGTGCCAGCAGTCAAGACGGGGATAGCACAGATACGCAGTATTTT.

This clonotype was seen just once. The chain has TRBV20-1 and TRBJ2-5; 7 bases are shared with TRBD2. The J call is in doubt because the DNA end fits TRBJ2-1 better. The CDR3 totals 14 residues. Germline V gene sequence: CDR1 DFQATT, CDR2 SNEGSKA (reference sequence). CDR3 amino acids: CSAVEGGAANEQFF. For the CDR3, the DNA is TGCAGTGCAGTGGAGGGAGGGGCAGCCAATGAGCAGTTCTTC.

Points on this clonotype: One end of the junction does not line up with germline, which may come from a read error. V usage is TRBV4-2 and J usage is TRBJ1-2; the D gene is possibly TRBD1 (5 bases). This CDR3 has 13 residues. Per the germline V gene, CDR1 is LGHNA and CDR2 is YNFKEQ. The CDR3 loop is CASSQRGPYGYTF. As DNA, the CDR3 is TGTGCCAGTAGCCAAAGGGGACCCTATGGCTACACCTTC.

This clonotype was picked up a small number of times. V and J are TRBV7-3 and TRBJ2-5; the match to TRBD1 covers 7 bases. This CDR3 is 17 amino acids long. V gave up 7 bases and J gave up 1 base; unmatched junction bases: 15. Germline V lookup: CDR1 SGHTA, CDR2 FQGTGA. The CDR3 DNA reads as TGTGCCAGCACCTTTATAAAGACAGGGAAGCCCCAAGAGACCCAGTACTTC. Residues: CASTFIKTGKPQETQYF.

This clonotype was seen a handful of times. As DNA, the CDR3 is TGCAGTGACCGACTGAATGCTATGGATGAGCAGTTCTTC. It is translated as CSDRLNAMDEQFF. The genes are TRBV20-1 and TRBJ2-1, with unresolved D. The CDR3 runs 13 residues. In germline, CDR1 is DFQATT, CDR2 SNEGSKA (reference sequence). Trimming pared 7 bases from V and 8 bases from J, leaving 18 bases between.

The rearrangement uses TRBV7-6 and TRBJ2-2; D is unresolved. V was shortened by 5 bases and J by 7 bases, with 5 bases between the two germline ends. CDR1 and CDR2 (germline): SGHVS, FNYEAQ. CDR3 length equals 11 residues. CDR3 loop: CASSAIGELFF. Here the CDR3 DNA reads TGTGCCAGCAGCGCCATCGGGGAGCTGTTTTTT.

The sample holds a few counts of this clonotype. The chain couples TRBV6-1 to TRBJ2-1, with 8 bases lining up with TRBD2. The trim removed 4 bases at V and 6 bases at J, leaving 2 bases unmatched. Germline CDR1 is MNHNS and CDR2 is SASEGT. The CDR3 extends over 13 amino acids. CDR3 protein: CASSAREGNEQFF. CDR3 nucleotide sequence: TGTGCCAGCAGTGCCCGGGAGGGCAATGAGCAGTTCTTC.

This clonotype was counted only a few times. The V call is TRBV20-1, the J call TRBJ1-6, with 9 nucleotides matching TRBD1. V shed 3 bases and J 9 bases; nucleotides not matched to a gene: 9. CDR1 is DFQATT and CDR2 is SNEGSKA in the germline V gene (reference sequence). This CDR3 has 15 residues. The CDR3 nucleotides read TGCAGTGCTAGGTTACCGGGACAGGGACGTTCACCCCTCCACTTT. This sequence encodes CSARLPGQGRSPLHF.

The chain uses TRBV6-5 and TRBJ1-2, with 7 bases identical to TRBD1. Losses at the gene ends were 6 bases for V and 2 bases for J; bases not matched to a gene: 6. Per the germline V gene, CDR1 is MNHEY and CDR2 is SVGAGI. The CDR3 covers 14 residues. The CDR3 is CASRPPTGNYGYTF. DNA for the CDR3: TGTGCCAGCAGACCACCGACAGGGAACTATGGCTACACCTTC.